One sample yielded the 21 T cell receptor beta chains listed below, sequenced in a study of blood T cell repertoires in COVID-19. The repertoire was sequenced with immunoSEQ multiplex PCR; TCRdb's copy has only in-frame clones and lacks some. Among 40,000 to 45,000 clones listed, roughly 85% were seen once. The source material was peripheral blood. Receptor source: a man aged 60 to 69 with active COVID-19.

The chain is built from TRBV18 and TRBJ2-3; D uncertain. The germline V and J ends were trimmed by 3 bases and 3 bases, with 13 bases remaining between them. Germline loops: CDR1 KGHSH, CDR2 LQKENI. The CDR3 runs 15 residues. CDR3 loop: CASSPGSARTDTQYF. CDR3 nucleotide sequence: TGTGCCAGCTCACCCGGCAGCGCGCGGACAGATACGCAGTATTTT. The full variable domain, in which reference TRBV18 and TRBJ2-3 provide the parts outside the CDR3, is NAGVMQNPRHLVRRRGQEARLRCSPMKGHSHVYWYRQLPEEGLKFMVYLQKENIIDESGMPKERFSAEFPKEGPSILRIQQVVRGDSAAYFCASSPGSARTDTQYFGPGTRLTVL.

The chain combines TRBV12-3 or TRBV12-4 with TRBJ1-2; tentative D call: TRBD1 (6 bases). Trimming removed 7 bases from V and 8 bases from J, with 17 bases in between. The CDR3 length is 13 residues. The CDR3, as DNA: TGTGCCAGCAACTTAAGGGGGGGTAGCGGCTACACCTTC. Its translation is CASNLRGGSGYTF.

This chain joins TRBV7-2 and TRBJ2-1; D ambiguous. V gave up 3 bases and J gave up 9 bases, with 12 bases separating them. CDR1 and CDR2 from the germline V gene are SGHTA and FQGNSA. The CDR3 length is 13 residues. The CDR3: CASSFGEVGEQFF. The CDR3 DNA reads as TGTGCCAGCAGCTTTGGAGAGGTCGGTGAGCAGTTCTTC. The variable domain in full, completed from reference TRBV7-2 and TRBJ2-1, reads GAGVSQSPSNKVTEKGKDVELRCDPISGHTALYWYRQSLGQGLEFLIYFQGNSAPDKSGLPSDRFSAERTGGSVSTLTIQRTQQEDSAVYLCASSFGEVGEQFFGPGTRLTVL.

The CDR3 reads CASSPDNQETQYF. The CDR3, as DNA: TGTGCCAGCAGTCCGGACAACCAAGAGACCCAGTACTTC. This rearrangement joins TRBV2 to TRBJ2-5, with a possible D match to TRBD1 (5 bases). The ends were cut back, 5 bases at V and 0 bases at J, with 7 bases in the middle. The germline CDR1 and CDR2 sequences are SNHLY and FYNNEI. The CDR3 is made up of 13 amino acids.

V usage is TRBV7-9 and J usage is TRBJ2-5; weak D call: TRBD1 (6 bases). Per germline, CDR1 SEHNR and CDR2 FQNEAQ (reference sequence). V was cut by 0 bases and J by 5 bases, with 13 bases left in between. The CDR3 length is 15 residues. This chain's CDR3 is CASSLAQGRHETQYF. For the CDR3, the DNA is TGTGCCAGCAGCTTAGCCCAGGGGCGACACGAGACCCAGTACTTC. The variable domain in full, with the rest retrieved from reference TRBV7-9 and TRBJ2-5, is DTGVSQNPRHKITKRGQNVTFRCDPISEHNRLYWYRQTLGQGPEFLTYFQNEAQLEKSRLLSDRFSAERPKGSFSTLEIQRTEQGDSAMYLCASSLAQGRHETQYFGPGTRLLVL.

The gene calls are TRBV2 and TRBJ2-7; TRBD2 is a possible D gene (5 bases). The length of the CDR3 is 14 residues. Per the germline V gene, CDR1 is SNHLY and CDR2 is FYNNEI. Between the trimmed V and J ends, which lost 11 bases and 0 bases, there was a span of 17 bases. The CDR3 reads CAGSRETVSYEQYF. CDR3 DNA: TGTGCCGGGAGCCGCGAGACGGTCTCCTACGAGCAGTACTTC. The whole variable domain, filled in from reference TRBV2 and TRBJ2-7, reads EPEVTQTPSHQVTQMGQEVILRCVPISNHLYFYWYRQILGQKVEFLVSFYNNEISEKSEIFDDQFSVERPDGSNFTLKIRSTKLEDSAMYFCAGSRETVSYEQYFGPGTRLTVT.

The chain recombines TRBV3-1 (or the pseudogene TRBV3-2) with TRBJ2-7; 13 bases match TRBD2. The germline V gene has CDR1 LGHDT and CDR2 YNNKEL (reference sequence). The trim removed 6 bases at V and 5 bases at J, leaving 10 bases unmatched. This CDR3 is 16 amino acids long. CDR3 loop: CASSWTSGSRWNEQYF. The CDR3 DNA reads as TGTGCCAGCAGTTGGACTAGCGGGAGTCGGTGGAACGAGCAGTACTTC.

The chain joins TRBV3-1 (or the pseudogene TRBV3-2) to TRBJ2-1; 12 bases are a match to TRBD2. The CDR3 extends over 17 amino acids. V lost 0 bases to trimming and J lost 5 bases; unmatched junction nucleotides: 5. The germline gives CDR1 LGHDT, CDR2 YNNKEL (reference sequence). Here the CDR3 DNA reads TGTGCCAGCAGCCAAGATCAGACTAGCGGGAGAAACAATGAGCAGTTCTTC. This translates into CASSQDQTSGRNNEQFF.

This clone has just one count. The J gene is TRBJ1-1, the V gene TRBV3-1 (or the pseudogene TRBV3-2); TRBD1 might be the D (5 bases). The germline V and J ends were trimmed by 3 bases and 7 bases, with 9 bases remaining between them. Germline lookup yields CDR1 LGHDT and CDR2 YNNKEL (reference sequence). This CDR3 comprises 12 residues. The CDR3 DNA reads TGTGCCAGCAGCCACGGAGACAGTGAAGCTTTCTTT. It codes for CASSHGDSEAFF.

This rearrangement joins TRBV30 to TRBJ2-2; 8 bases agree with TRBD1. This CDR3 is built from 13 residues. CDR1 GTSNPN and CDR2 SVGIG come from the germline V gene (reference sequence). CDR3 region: CVSSTGEVGELFF. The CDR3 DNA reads TGTGTCTCGTCGACAGGGGAAGTCGGGGAGCTGTTTTTT.

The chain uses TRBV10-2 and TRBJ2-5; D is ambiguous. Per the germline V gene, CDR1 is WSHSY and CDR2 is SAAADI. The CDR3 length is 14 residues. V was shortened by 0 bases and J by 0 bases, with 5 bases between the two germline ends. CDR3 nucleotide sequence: TGCGCCAGCAGTGAGTCCGGGTACCAAGAGACCCAGTACTTC. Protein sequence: CASSESGYQETQYF.

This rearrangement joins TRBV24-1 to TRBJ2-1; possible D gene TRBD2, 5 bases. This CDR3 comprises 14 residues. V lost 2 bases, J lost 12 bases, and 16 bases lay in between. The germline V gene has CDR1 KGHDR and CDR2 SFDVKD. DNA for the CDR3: TGTGCCACCAGTGATTCGGACTCAGTCCTGCCGCAGTTCTTC. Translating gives CATSDSDSVLPQFF.

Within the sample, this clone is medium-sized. CDR3 in DNA: TGTGCCAGCAGTTCCGGGGAGCCCCAGCATTTT. It translates to CASSSGEPQHF. The V gene is TRBV6-2 or TRBV6-3, the J gene TRBJ1-5; D call uncertain. This CDR3 is built from 11 residues. Trimming shortened V by 4 bases and J by 8 bases, and 6 bases separated the two germline ends. Per the germline V gene, CDR1 is MNHEY and CDR2 is SVGEGT.

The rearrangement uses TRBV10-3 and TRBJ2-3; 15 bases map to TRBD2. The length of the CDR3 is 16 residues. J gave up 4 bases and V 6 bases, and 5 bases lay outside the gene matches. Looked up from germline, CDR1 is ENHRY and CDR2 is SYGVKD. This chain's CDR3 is CAISEGLAGGSDTQYF. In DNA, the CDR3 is TGTGCCATCAGCGAGGGACTAGCGGGAGGCTCAGATACGCAGTATTTT.

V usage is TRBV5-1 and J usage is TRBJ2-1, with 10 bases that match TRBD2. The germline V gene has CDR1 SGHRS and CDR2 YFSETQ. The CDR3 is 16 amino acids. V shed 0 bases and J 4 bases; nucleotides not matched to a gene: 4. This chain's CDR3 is CASSLAVAGGYNEQFF. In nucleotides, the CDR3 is TGCGCCAGCAGCTTGGCCGTAGCGGGAGGTTACAATGAGCAGTTCTTC. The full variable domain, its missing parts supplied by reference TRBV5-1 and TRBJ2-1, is KAGVTQTPRYLIKTRGQQVTLSCSPISGHRSVSWYQQTPGQGLQFLFEYFSETQRNKGNFPGRFSGRQFSNSRSEMNVSTLELGDSALYLCASSLAVAGGYNEQFFGPGTRLTVL.

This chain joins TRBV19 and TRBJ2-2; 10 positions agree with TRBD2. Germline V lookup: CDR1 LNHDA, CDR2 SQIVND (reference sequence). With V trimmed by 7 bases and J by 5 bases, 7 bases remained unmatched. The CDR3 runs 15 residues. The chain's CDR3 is CASTGPGLATGELFF. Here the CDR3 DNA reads TGTGCCAGTACTGGTCCGGGACTAGCGACCGGGGAGCTGTTTTTT.

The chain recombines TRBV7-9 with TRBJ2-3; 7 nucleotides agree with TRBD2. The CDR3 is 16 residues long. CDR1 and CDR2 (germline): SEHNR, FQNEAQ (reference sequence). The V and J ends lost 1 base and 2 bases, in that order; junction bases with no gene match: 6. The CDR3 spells CASSLDLREDTDTQYF. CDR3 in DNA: TGTGCCAGCAGCTTAGATCTTCGGGAGGACACAGATACGCAGTATTTT.

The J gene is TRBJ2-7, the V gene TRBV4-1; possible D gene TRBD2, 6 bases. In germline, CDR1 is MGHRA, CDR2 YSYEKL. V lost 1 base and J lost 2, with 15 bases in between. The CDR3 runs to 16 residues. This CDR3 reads CASSQVFPGDPYEQYF. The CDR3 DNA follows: TGCGCCAGCAGCCAAGTGTTCCCGGGGGATCCCTACGAGCAGTACTTC.

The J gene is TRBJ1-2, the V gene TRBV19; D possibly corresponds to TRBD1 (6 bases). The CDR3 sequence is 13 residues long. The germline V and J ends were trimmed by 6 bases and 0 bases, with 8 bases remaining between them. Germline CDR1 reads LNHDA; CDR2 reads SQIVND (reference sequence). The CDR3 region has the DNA TGTGCCAGTAGCCGGACAGCTAACTATGGCTACACCTTC. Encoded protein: CASSRTANYGYTF.

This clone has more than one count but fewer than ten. The CDR3 spells CASSELQGSYNEQFF. The CDR3 DNA reads TGTGCCAGCAGTGAACTCCAGGGCTCCTACAATGAGCAGTTCTTC. The V call is TRBV2, the J call TRBJ2-1; perhaps TRBD1 as D (5 bases). The CDR3 has 15 residues. Per the germline V gene, CDR1 is SNHLY and CDR2 is FYNNEI. V shed 2 bases and J shed 0 bases, with 8 bases lying between them.

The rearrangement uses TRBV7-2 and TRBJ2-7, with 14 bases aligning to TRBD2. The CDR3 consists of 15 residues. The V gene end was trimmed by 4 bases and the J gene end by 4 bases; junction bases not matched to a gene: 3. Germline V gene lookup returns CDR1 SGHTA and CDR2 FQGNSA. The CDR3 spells CASSSRTSGRYEQYF. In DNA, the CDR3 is TGTGCCAGCAGCTCTCGGACTAGCGGGAGGTACGAGCAGTACTTC. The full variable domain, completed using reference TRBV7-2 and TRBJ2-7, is GAGVSQSPSNKVTEKGKDVELRCDPISGHTALYWYRQSLGQGLEFLIYFQGNSAPDKSGLPSDRFSAERTGGSVSTLTIQRTQQEDSAVYLCASSSRTSGRYEQYFGPGTRLTVT.